Shown below are 7 T cell receptor beta chains from a single sample sequenced in a study of cytomegalovirus exposure and HLA in healthy donors. Both 60 Vbeta primers and 13 Jbeta primers went into the PCR. Sequencing was performed with immunoSEQ multiplex PCR; in TCRdb, only in-frame clones are kept and a portion is missing. The sample yields some 150,000 clones, approximately 78% seen once. The specimen was PBMCs. These receptors came from a woman in her twenties or thirties in good health and CMV-seropositive.

The rearrangement joins TRBV10-3 to TRBJ2-7, with a possible D match to TRBD2 (6 bases). The CDR3 spans 12 residues. Trimming left V 8 bases short and J 3 bases short, with 11 bases between. Germline V gives CDR1 ENHRY, CDR2 SYGVKD. DNA of the CDR3: TGTGCCATCCGGGGGTCCGTCTACGAGCAGTACTTC. Translated, it gives CAIRGSVYEQYF.

As for this clone: Other DNA variants within this sample encode the same CDR3. Here the CDR3 reads CASSLRGYGYTF. Written as DNA, the CDR3 is TGTGCCAGCAGCCTAAGGGGCTATGGCTACACCTTC. This chain uses TRBV28 with TRBJ1-2, with D possibly matching TRBD1 (5 bases). Germline values: CDR1 MDHEN, CDR2 SYDVKM. The germline V and J ends were trimmed by 6 bases and 4 bases, with 9 bases remaining between them. The CDR3 covers 12 residues.

This chain joins TRBV7-2 and TRBJ1-6; a weak D match, TRBD1 (6 bases). The CDR3 extends over 15 amino acids. With 3 bases removed from V and 6 bases from J, the gap between germline ends came to 12 bases. Germline V CDR1 and CDR2: SGHTA, FQGNSA. CDR3 in DNA: TGTGCCAGCAGCTTTCAGGGGTTTGGTAATTCACCCCTCCACTTT. Translating gives CASSFQGFGNSPLHF. The full variable domain, its missing parts supplied by reference TRBV7-2 and TRBJ1-6, is GAGVSQSPSNKVTEKGKDVELRCDPISGHTALYWYRQSLGQGLEFLIYFQGNSAPDKSGLPSDRFSAERTGGSVSTLTIQRTQQEDSAVYLCASSFQGFGNSPLHFGNGTRLTVT.

The chain's CDR3 is CAISESGGLGEKLFF. The CDR3 coding sequence is TGTGCCATCAGTGAGTCGGGGGGGCTCGGTGAAAAACTGTTTTTT. V and J are TRBV10-3 and TRBJ1-4, with D possibly matching TRBD1 (6 bases). Germline V lookup: CDR1 ENHRY, CDR2 SYGVKD. The CDR3 length is 15 residues. With 0 bases removed from V and 7 bases from J, the gap between germline ends came to 12 bases.

This clone came up once. Other nucleotide sequences from this sample produce the same CDR3. V and J are TRBV2 and TRBJ2-2; D is ambiguous. The germline CDR1 and CDR2 sequences are SNHLY and FYNNEI. The CDR3 totals 13 residues. With 6 bases removed from V and 6 bases from J, the gap between germline ends came to 11 bases. CDR3 DNA sequence: TGTGCCAGCAGCGAGAACCGTCCCGGGGAGCTGTTTTTT. Residues: CASSENRPGELFF.

The genes are TRBV15 and TRBJ2-5, with D unclear. The germline V gene has CDR1 LNHNV and CDR2 YYDKDF (reference sequence). The CDR3 runs 14 residues. V dropped 1 base and J dropped 0 bases, with 6 bases sitting between them. As DNA, the CDR3 is TGTGCCACCAGCAGAGGCGAGCACCAAGAGACCCAGTACTTC. This gives the protein CATSRGEHQETQYF.

This chain joins TRBV6-6 and TRBJ1-6, with 7 nucleotides matching TRBD1. CDR3 length: 15 residues. Germline V gives CDR1 MNHNY, CDR2 SVGAGI (reference sequence). V lost 2 bases and J lost 10; bases outside the gene matches: 8. CDR3 region: CASSYTQGMESPLHF. The CDR3 DNA follows: TGTGCCAGCAGTTACACACAGGGGATGGAGTCACCCCTCCACTTT.